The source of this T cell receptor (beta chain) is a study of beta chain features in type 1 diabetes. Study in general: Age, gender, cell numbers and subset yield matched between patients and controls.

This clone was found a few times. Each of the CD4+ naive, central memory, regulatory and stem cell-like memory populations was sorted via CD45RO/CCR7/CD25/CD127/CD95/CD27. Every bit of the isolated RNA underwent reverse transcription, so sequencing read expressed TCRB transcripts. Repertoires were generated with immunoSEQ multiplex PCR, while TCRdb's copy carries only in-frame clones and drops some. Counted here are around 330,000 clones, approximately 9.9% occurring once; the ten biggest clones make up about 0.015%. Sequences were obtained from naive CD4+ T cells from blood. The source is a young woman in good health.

The CDR3 sequence: CASSLGLAGGLRNEQFF. The CDR3 DNA is TGTGCCAGCAGTTTGGGACTAGCGGGAGGGCTTCGTAATGAGCAGTTCTTC. V gene TRBV2 combines with J gene TRBJ2-1; TRBD2 agrees at 16 bases. The CDR3 totals 17 residues. The ends lost 5 bases at V and 7 bases at J; junction bases unmatched: 8. The germline V gene encodes CDR1 SNHLY and CDR2 FYNNEI.